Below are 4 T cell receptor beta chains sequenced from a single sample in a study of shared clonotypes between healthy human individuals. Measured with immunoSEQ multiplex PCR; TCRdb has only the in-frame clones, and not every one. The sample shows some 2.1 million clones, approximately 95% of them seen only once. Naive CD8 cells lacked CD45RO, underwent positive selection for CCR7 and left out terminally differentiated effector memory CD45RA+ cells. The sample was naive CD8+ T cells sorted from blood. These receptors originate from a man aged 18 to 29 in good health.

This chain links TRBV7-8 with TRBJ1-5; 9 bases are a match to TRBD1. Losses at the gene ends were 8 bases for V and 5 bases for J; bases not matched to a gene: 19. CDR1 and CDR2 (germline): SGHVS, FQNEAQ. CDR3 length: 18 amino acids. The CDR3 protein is CASSGTGQGRPRHQPQHF. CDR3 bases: TGTGCCAGCTCAGGGACGGGACAGGGACGCCCGAGGCATCAGCCCCAGCATTTT.

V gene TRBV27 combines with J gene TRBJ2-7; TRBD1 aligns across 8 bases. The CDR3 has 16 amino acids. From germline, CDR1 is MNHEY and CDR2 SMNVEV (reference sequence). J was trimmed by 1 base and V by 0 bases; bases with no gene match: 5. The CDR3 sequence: CASSLSKGQVSYEQYF. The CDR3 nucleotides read TGTGCCAGCAGTTTATCTAAGGGACAGGTTTCCTACGAGCAGTACTTC.

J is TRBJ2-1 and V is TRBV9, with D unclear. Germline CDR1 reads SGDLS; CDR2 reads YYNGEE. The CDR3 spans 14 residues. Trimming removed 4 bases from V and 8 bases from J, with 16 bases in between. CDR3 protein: CASSPLVLGDEQFF. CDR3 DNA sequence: TGTGCCAGCAGCCCCTTGGTCCTGGGTGATGAGCAGTTCTTC.

The CDR3 DNA follows: TGTGCCAGCAGCCAAGAGACGGTGTCCGATACGCAGTATTTT. It is translated as CASSQETVSDTQYF. The chain couples TRBV4-2 to TRBJ2-3; no clear D gene. V gave up 0 bases and J gave up 6 bases, with 10 bases separating them. The germline CDR1 and CDR2 sequences are LGHNA and YNFKEQ. The CDR3 extends over 14 amino acids.